Sequencing of this TCR beta chain was carried out in a study of HIV-infected children after antiretroviral therapy interruption. Across the whole study: For the interruption arm, samples span week 0 through about 3 years after study end. Continuous-treatment samples came from weeks 0, 48 and 150.

Treatment described: PENTA 11 planned treatment interruption arm or continuous ART arm. From thawed PBMCs, naive CD4+ CD45RA+ CD45RO- T cells were sorted. RNA-based 3' RACE libraries used unique molecular identifiers. One entry per CDR3 protein, called by TCRdb with MiXCR from the 3' RACE reads. The sample lists about 83,000 distinct CDR3 sequences, 5.5% to 8.5% seen once, with 1% to 1.3% in the top ten. This CDR3 spans 16 amino acids. The junction had 13 bases not matched to a gene; V was cut back by 4 bases and J by 7 bases. CDR1 and CDR2 (germline): SGDLS, YYNGEE. The receptor comes from a pool of human donors with HIV. V usage is TRBV9 and J usage is TRBJ2-1; TRBD2 aligns across 8 bases. The starting material was CD45RA+ CD4+ T cells from PBMCs, pooled from several time points, obtained from a donor given antiretroviral therapy, either interrupted or continuous. The subset: naive CD4+ CD45RA+ CD45RO- T cells. For the CDR3, the DNA is TGTGCCAGCAGCTTCTTACCCCGGGGGGGGGAGAATGAGCAGTTCTTC. Translation gives CASSFLPRGGENEQFF.